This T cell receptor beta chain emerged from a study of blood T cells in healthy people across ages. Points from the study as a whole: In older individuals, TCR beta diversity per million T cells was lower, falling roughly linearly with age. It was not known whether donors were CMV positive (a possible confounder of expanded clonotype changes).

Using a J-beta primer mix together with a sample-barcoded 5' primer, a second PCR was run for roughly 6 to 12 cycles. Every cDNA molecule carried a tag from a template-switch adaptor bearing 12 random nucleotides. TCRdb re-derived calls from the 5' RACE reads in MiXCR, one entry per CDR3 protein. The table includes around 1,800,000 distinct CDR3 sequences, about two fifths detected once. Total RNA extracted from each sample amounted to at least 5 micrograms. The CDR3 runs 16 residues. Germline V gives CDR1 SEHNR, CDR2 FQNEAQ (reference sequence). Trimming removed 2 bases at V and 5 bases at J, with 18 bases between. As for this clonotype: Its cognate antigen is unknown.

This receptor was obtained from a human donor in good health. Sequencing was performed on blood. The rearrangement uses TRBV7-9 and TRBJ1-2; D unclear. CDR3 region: CASSLHSLPLRYGYTF. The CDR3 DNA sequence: TGTGCCAGCAGCTTACATAGTCTTCCCCTAAGATATGGCTACACCTTC.